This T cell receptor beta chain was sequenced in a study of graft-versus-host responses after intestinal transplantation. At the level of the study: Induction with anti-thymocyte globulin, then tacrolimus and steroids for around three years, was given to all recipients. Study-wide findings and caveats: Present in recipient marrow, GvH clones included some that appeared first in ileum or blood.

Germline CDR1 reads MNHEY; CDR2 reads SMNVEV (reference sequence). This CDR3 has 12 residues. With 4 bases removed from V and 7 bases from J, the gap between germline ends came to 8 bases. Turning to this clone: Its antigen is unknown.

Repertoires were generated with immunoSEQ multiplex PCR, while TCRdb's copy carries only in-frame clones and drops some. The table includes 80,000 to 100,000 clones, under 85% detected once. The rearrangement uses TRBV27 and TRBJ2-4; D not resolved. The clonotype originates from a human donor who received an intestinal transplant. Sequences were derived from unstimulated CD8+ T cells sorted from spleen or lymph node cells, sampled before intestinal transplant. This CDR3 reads CASSSIENIQYF. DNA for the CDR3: TGTGCCAGCAGTTCCATTGAGAACATTCAGTACTTC.